These T cell receptor beta chains were read from a single sample in a study of blood T cell repertoires in COVID-19. Sequenced by immunoSEQ multiplex PCR; TCRdb stores in-frame clones only, minus some. The table includes roughly 150,000 clones, 85% to 90% detected once. Sequenced material: peripheral blood. The source of these receptors is a man in his fifties who had recovered from COVID-19. Both conserved end residues are part of each CDR3. A D gene is named only where the DNA matches it firmly. Expanded clones are given a class, and other clones once, few, many or no size at all.

J: TRBJ2-7
size: -
D: TRBD1
V: TRBV10-3
DNA: TGTGCCATCAGTCAAGGACAGGGGAGAGAATTC
CDR3: CAISQGQGREF

J: TRBJ2-5
size: -
D: -
V: TRBV3-1/TRBV3-2
DNA: TGTGCCAGCAGCCAAACAACAGAGACCCAGTACTTC
CDR3: CASSQTTETQYF

J: TRBJ2-1
size: -
D: TRBD1
V: TRBV7-3
DNA: TGTGCCAGCAGCTCACACACCGGGACAGTTAATGAGCAGTTCTTC
CDR3: CASSSHTGTVNEQFF

J: TRBJ2-7
size: -
D: -
V: TRBV27
DNA: TGTGCCAGCAGTTTATACAGGGGGGGATACGAGCAGTACTTC
CDR3: CASSLYRGGYEQYF

J: TRBJ2-1
size: -
D: TRBD1
V: TRBV13
DNA: TGTGCCAGCAGCTTCCCCATGGGACAGGCCTACAATGAGCAGTTCTTC
CDR3: CASSFPMGQAYNEQFF

J: TRBJ2-7
size: -
D: -
V: TRBV5-1
DNA: TGCGCCAGCAGCTTGGGGGGCAGCTCCTACGAGCAGTACTTC
CDR3: CASSLGGSSYEQYF

J: TRBJ1-2
size: -
D: -
V: TRBV9
DNA: TGTGCCAGCAGCGTAGTCGGGTATGGCTACACCTTC
CDR3: CASSVVGYGYTF

J: TRBJ2-1
size: -
D: -
V: TRBV5-1
DNA: TGCGCCAGCAGCCTCGTCGGGAGCTCCTACAATGAGCAGTTCTTC
CDR3: CASSLVGSSYNEQFF

J: TRBJ2-3
size: -
D: TRBD2
V: TRBV6-2/TRBV6-3
DNA: TGTGCCAGCAGTCCAACCGCGGGGGCAGATACGCAGTATTTT
CDR3: CASSPTAGADTQYF

J: TRBJ2-3
size: once
D: TRBD2
V: TRBV7-2
DNA: TGTGCCAGCAGTCTGAACCCACTAGCGGGGGGGCAAGATACGCAGTATTTT
CDR3: CASSLNPLAGGQDTQYF

J: TRBJ2-7
size: -
D: TRBD1
V: TRBV5-1
DNA: TGCGCCAGCAGCCCCGGGACAGGGACCAGCTCCTACGAGCAGTACTTC
CDR3: CASSPGTGTSSYEQYF

J: TRBJ2-1
size: few
D: TRBD1
V: TRBV14
DNA: TGTGCCAGCAGCCAAGATTTAGTGACAGGGGGTTCCTACAATGAGCAGTTCTTC
CDR3: CASSQDLVTGGSYNEQFF

J: TRBJ2-1
size: -
D: TRBD2
V: TRBV6-5
DNA: TGTGCCAGCAGAGCCCCCGGGACTACCTACAATGAGCAGTTCTTC
CDR3: CASRAPGTTYNEQFF

J: TRBJ1-4
size: few
D: -
V: TRBV7-9
DNA: TGTGCCAGCAGCTTACAGGGATCGAAACTGTTTTTT
CDR3: CASSLQGSKLFF

J: TRBJ1-1
size: -
D: -
V: TRBV5-4
DNA: TGTGCCAGCAGCCCCGTGGCAGGGAGGAGGGGCACTGAAGCTTTCTTT
CDR3: CASSPVAGRRGTEAFF

J: TRBJ1-5
size: few
D: -
V: TRBV4-3
DNA: TGCGCCAGCAGCCAAGATAGCCTGGAGGATCAGCCCCAGCATTTT
CDR3: CASSQDSLEDQPQHF

J: TRBJ1-2
size: -
D: TRBD1
V: TRBV19
DNA: TGTGCCACCAGGGACAGGGCTAACTATGGCTACACCTTC
CDR3: CATRDRANYGYTF

J: TRBJ2-1
size: -
D: TRBD2
V: TRBV10-3
DNA: TGTGCCATCAGTGAGACCCTACCGGGACTAGCGGGAAATGAGCAGTTCTTC
CDR3: CAISETLPGLAGNEQFF

J: TRBJ1-6
size: -
D: TRBD1
V: TRBV11-2
DNA: TGTGCCAGCAGCTCTAAACAACAGGGGTTCTCACCCCTCCACTTT
CDR3: CASSSKQQGFSPLHF

J: TRBJ2-7
size: -
D: TRBD1
V: TRBV2
DNA: TGTGCCAGCAGTACCCGGGACAGGGACTACGAGCAGTACTTC
CDR3: CASSTRDRDYEQYF

J: TRBJ1-4
size: -
D: -
V: TRBV4-3
DNA: TGCGCCAGCAGCCCCCAGGGAACAGGGAAGGGTGAAAAACTGTTTTTT
CDR3: CASSPQGTGKGEKLFF

J: TRBJ2-7
size: -
D: TRBD2
V: TRBV5-1
DNA: TGCGCCAGCAGCTCTATGACTAGCGGGAGCTCCTACGAGCAGTACTTC
CDR3: CASSSMTSGSSYEQYF

J: TRBJ2-1
size: -
D: TRBD2
V: TRBV4-2
DNA: TGTGCCAGCAGCCAAGACCGGGGGGGCTACAATGAGCAGTTCTTC
CDR3: CASSQDRGGYNEQFF

J: TRBJ1-1
size: -
D: -
V: TRBV30
DNA: TGTGCCTGGGGGGCGGGGAACACTGAAGCTTTCTTT
CDR3: CAWGAGNTEAFF

J: TRBJ1-5
size: -
D: TRBD1
V: TRBV6-6
DNA: TGTGCCAGCAGTCCCGGGGCAGGGGGTGGTCGTAGCAATCAGCCCCAGCATTTT
CDR3: CASSPGAGGGRSNQPQHF

J: TRBJ2-1
size: once
D: -
V: TRBV7-9
DNA: TGTGCCAGCAGCTTAAGTCTAGCAGACAACAATGAGCAGTTCTTC
CDR3: CASSLSLADNNEQFF

J: TRBJ2-7
size: -
D: -
V: TRBV5-4
DNA: TGTGCCAGCAGCTCCGGGACAAACTACGAGCAGTACTTC
CDR3: CASSSGTNYEQYF

J: TRBJ1-4
size: -
D: TRBD1
V: TRBV3-1/TRBV3-2
DNA: TGTGCCAGCAGCCGCACCCGGGACAGTGAAAAACTGTTTTTT
CDR3: CASSRTRDSEKLFF

J: TRBJ2-5
size: -
D: TRBD1
V: TRBV5-4
DNA: TGTGCCAGCAGCTTGGGGGACAGGGATAGAGAGACCCAGTACTTC
CDR3: CASSLGDRDRETQYF

J: TRBJ2-2
size: few
D: TRBD1
V: TRBV7-3
DNA: TGTGCCAGCAGCTCTCTGACAGGGGTGTACACCGGGGAGCTGTTTTTT
CDR3: CASSSLTGVYTGELFF

J: TRBJ2-5
size: -
D: TRBD2
V: TRBV5-1
DNA: TGCGCCAGCAGCTTGTCAGCGGGGCTTGGGGAGACCCAGTACTTC
CDR3: CASSLSAGLGETQYF

J: TRBJ1-5
size: -
D: -
V: TRBV6-5
DNA: TGTGCCAGCAGGAGACAGGATAGCAATCAGCCCCAGCATTTT
CDR3: CASRRQDSNQPQHF

J: TRBJ1-3
size: -
D: -
V: TRBV19
DNA: TGTGCCAGTAGTATCCGGGGTAACACCATATATTTT
CDR3: CASSIRGNTIYF

J: TRBJ1-3
size: -
D: -
V: TRBV7-6
DNA: TGTGCCAGCAGCCTGGAATGGGCAGCTGGAAACACCATATATTTT
CDR3: CASSLEWAAGNTIYF

J: TRBJ2-5
size: -
D: TRBD1
V: TRBV10-3
DNA: TGTGCCATCAGGCCGGGACAGGGGGCTGGGGAGACCCAGTACTTC
CDR3: CAIRPGQGAGETQYF

J: TRBJ2-2
size: -
D: -
V: TRBV6-1
DNA: TGTGCCAGCAGTGGTCCTGCGGGTTTGAACACCGGGGAGCTGTTTTTT
CDR3: CASSGPAGLNTGELFF

J: TRBJ2-5
size: -
D: -
V: TRBV29-1
DNA: TGCAGCGTTGAACGTAAGGGAGAAGAGACCCAGTACTTC
CDR3: CSVERKGEETQYF

J: TRBJ1-2
size: -
D: TRBD1
V: TRBV18
DNA: TGTGCCAGCTCTGGGCTGGCAGGGGGCGACTATGGCTACACCTTC
CDR3: CASSGLAGGDYGYTF

J: TRBJ1-4
size: -
D: -
V: TRBV9
DNA: TGTGCCAGCAGCGTTGGAGGGGAAAATGAAAAACTGTTTTTT
CDR3: CASSVGGENEKLFF

J: TRBJ2-3
size: once
D: TRBD2
V: TRBV24-1
DNA: TGTGCCACCAGTGATTCGGGGCTAGCGGGGGGTCCCCGCACAGATACGCAGTATTTT
CDR3: CATSDSGLAGGPRTDTQYF

J: TRBJ2-7
size: once
D: -
V: TRBV3-1/TRBV3-2
DNA: TGTGCCAGCAGCCGAGACGAGGCAAGCGGAACCTACGAGCAGTACTTC
CDR3: CASSRDEASGTYEQYF

J: TRBJ2-5
size: -
D: TRBD2
V: TRBV6-1
DNA: TGTGCCAGCAGCGAAGCCGGACTAGCGGGGGGTTCCCAAGAGACCCAGTACTTC
CDR3: CASSEAGLAGGSQETQYF

J: TRBJ1-1
size: -
D: -
V: TRBV27
DNA: TGTGCCAGCAGTTTATTTCCGGGGGGGCGGACTGAAGCTTTCTTT
CDR3: CASSLFPGGRTEAFF

J: TRBJ1-1
size: -
D: -
V: TRBV5-1
DNA: TGCGCCAGCAGCTTGGTCGGGGGAGGGACTGAAGCTTTCTTT
CDR3: CASSLVGGGTEAFF

J: TRBJ2-7
size: -
D: -
V: TRBV18
DNA: TGTGCCAGCTCAGGACAGAGCTCCTACGAGCAGTACTTC
CDR3: CASSGQSSYEQYF

J: TRBJ2-5
size: -
D: TRBD2
V: TRBV29-1
DNA: TGCAGCTCCTATAGCGGGGGGGCAGAAGAGACCCAGTACTTC
CDR3: CSSYSGGAEETQYF

J: TRBJ2-1
size: -
D: -
V: TRBV6-5
DNA: TGTGCCAGCAGGTCTTCAGGAACCTCCTACAATGAGCAGTTCTTC
CDR3: CASRSSGTSYNEQFF

J: TRBJ2-1
size: -
D: TRBD2
V: TRBV15
DNA: TGTGCCACCAGCAAAAGGACTAGCGGGAGCTACAATGAGCAGTTCTTC
CDR3: CATSKRTSGSYNEQFF

J: TRBJ2-5
size: -
D: TRBD2
V: TRBV28
DNA: TGTGCCAGCAGCCTAGCGGGGCTTCGGGAGACCCAGTACTTC
CDR3: CASSLAGLRETQYF

J: TRBJ2-7
size: -
D: TRBD2
V: TRBV7-2
DNA: TGTGCCAGCAGCCCCCGGCTAGCGGGGGCCACCTACGAGCAGTACTTC
CDR3: CASSPRLAGATYEQYF

J: TRBJ2-5
size: -
D: TRBD2
V: TRBV5-5
DNA: TGTGCCAGCGAGCCCGGGGGGGCCCAAGAGACCCAGTACTTC
CDR3: CASEPGGAQETQYF

J: TRBJ1-1
size: -
D: -
V: TRBV6-5
DNA: TGTGCCAGCAGTAAACAGGGTAACACTGAAGCTTTCTTT
CDR3: CASSKQGNTEAFF

J: TRBJ1-1
size: -
D: -
V: TRBV4-1
DNA: TGCGCCAGCAGCCAAGATTCAGGGAACACTGAAGCTTTCTTT
CDR3: CASSQDSGNTEAFF

J: TRBJ1-2
size: -
D: TRBD1
V: TRBV4-3
DNA: TGCGCCAGCAGCCAGGAACCGGGACAGAAAATACATGGCTACACCTTC
CDR3: CASSQEPGQKIHGYTF